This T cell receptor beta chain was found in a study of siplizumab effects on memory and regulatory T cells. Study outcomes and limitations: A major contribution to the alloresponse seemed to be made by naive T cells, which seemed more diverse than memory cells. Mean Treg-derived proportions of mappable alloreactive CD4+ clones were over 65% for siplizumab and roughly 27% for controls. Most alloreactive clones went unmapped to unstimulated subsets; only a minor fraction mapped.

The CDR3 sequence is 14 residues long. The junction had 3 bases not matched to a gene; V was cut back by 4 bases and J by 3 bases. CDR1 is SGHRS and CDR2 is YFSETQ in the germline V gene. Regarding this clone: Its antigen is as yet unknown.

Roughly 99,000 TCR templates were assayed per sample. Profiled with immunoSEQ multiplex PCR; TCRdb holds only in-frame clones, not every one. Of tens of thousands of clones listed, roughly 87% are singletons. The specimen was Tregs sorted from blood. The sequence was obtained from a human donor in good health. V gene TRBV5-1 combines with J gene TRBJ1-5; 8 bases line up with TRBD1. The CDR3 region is CASSMTGANQPQHF. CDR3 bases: TGCGCCAGCAGCATGACAGGGGCCAATCAGCCCCAGCATTTT.